This note documents a single T cell receptor beta chain sequence. The antigen remains undetermined. Unmatched junction bases numbered 5, after V lost 2 bases and J lost 7 bases. Germline-derived CDR1 and CDR2 are SGHTA and FQGTGA. The CDR3 spans 14 residues. cDNA synthesis used the whole RNA isolate, giving expressed TCRB sequences. Data came from immunoSEQ multiplex PCR; TCRdb stores just in-frame clones and leaves some out. This sample has approximately 270,000 clones, with 13% to 15% found just once. This record belongs to a study of beta chain features in type 1 diabetes. Study-level results: Shorter TCRB CDR3s, moderately but significantly so, marked every one of the four CD4+ subsets in Type 1 diabetes patients.

The authors took one heparinised blood draw, averaging about 116 mL, from each donor. CD4+ cells of the naive, central memory, regulatory and stem cell-like memory types were sorted via CD45RO/CCR7/CD25/CD127/CD95/CD27. Specimen: naive CD4+ T cells from blood. The chain couples TRBV7-3 to TRBJ2-5; 9 positions agree with TRBD1. The TCR comes from a young man with type 1 diabetes. CDR3 in DNA: TGTGCCAGCAGCTTAGGGACAGGGCCGGTGACCCAGTACTTC. It is translated as CASSLGTGPVTQYF.